This T cell receptor beta chain was documented in a study of technical replicates of blood from a few donors. Trimming left V 2 bases short and J 0 bases short, with 10 bases between. The CDR3 spans 15 residues. Per the germline V gene, CDR1 is SGHTA and CDR2 is FQGNSA. This clone has a single count. Libraries were prepared by immunoSEQ multiplex PCR; TCRdb keeps only in-frame clonotypes and omits some of them. The sample lists tens of thousands of clones, 90% occurring once. The genes are TRBV7-2 and TRBJ1-2, with D possibly TRBD1 on 5 matching bases. The sequence came from a human donor in good health. Some clones in this sample may be carry-over from other donors' samples. The sample consisted of PBMCs. The CDR3 DNA follows: TGTGCCAGCAGCTTAAGACAGCGAGCTAACTATGGCTACACCTTC. It encodes CASSLRQRANYGYTF.